What follows are 30 T cell receptor beta chains derived from one specimen sequenced in a study of cytomegalovirus exposure and HLA in healthy donors. The PCR was carried out with 60 Vbeta primers and 13 Jbeta primers. Repertoires were generated with immunoSEQ multiplex PCR, while TCRdb's copy carries only in-frame clones and drops some. The sample carries about 150,000 clones, 80% recorded once. Sequencing used PBMCs. The receptors come from a woman aged 40 to 49 in good health and CMV-seropositive.

The genes are TRBV5-4 and TRBJ2-7; TRBD2 agrees at 13 bases. The CDR3 is 14 amino acids. V was pared by 4 bases and J by 4 bases, with 2 bases of the junction left unmatched. The V gene's germline CDR1 is SGHNT and CDR2 YYREEE (reference sequence). CDR3 in amino acids: CASSVGLAGYEQYF. In nucleotides, the CDR3 is TGTGCCAGCAGCGTGGGACTAGCGGGATACGAGCAGTACTTC.

The DNA for the CDR3 is TGTGCCAGCAGCTCTCGGACAGGGGATGAAAAACTGTTTTTT. Its protein is CASSSRTGDEKLFF. V gene TRBV11-3 combines with J gene TRBJ1-4; 9 nucleotides line up with TRBD1. CDR3 size: 14 residues. V lost 4 bases and J lost 6; bases outside the gene matches: 3. CDR1 is SGHNT, CDR2 YENEEA, per germline.

The rearrangement joins TRBV11-2 to TRBJ2-1; 7 positions agree with TRBD2. Germline CDR1 and CDR2: SGHAT and FQNNGV. The J segment lost 2 bases and the V segment lost 1 base, leaving 8 bases of the junction unmatched. The length of the CDR3 is 17 residues. This chain's CDR3 is CASSLAVLASTYNEQFF. DNA for the CDR3: TGTGCCAGCAGCTTAGCCGTACTAGCGAGCACCTACAATGAGCAGTTCTTC.

V is TRBV7-6 and J is TRBJ2-3, with 8 bases aligning to TRBD2. V lost 5 bases and J lost 5; bases outside the gene matches: 9. Germline-derived CDR1 and CDR2 are SGHVS and FNYEAQ. The CDR3 length is 15 residues. In DNA form, the CDR3 reads TGTGCCAGCAGCGTTCCCGGGACTAGTATAGATACGCAGTATTTT. Protein sequence: CASSVPGTSIDTQYF.

V and J are TRBV13 and TRBJ2-7; 8 nucleotides line up with TRBD2. CDR1 and CDR2 (germline): PRHDT, FYEKMQ (reference sequence). The CDR3 loop spans 15 amino acids. After removal of 3 bases from V and 0 bases from J, the junction contained 4 bases not matched to a gene. The CDR3 DNA sequence: TGTGCCAGCAGCTTTCTAGCGGGCAGCTCCTACGAGCAGTACTTC. Translated, it gives CASSFLAGSSYEQYF.

CDR3 amino acids: CASSDRGGLAYEQYF. In nucleotides, the CDR3 is TGTGCCAGTAGTGATCGCGGGGGACTGGCCTACGAGCAGTACTTC. This chain joins TRBV19 and TRBJ2-7; 7 bases are a match to TRBD2. Germline loops: CDR1 LNHDA, CDR2 SQIVND (reference sequence). The CDR3 has 15 amino acids. Trimming cost V 5 bases and J 2 bases; bases outside gene matches: 9.

Points on this clone: One end of the junction is discordant with germline, which a read error may explain. The chain joins TRBV7-7 to TRBJ2-1; 15 bases are shared with TRBD2. This CDR3 region has 18 residues. Germline CDR1 is SSHAT and CDR2 is FNYEAQ (reference sequence). The CDR3 region has the DNA TGTGCTAGCAGCTTAGGACTAGCGGGAGGGCCCTCCTACAATGAGCAGTTCTTC. Amino acids: CASSLGLAGGPSYNEQFF.

This chain links TRBV7-3 with TRBJ2-1; the match to TRBD2 covers 11 bases. Germline CDR1 SGHTA, CDR2 FQGTGA. This CDR3 is 16 amino acids long. Trimming cost V 6 bases and J 7 bases; bases outside gene matches: 11. The CDR3 nucleotides are TGTGCCAGCAGGGGACTAGCGGCCGGTCCCCATAATGAGCAGTTCTTC. Protein sequence: CASRGLAAGPHNEQFF.

The V call is TRBV6-5, the J call TRBJ2-5; 10 positions match TRBD2. This CDR3 has 15 amino acids. Germline values: CDR1 MNHEY, CDR2 SVGAGI. The V and J ends lost 6 bases and 2 bases, in that order; junction bases with no gene match: 6. In DNA form, the CDR3 reads TGTGCCAGCAGAACTCCTAGCGGGGGACAAGAGACCCAGTACTTC. Its translation: CASRTPSGGQETQYF.

The CDR3 bases are TGTGCCAGCAGCTTAGTCCAGGGGGCCTACAATGAGCAGTTCTTC. Translation gives CASSLVQGAYNEQFF. The chain recombines TRBV7-9 with TRBJ2-1; 7 positions match TRBD1. V trimming: 1 base; J trimming: 2 bases; junction bases outside the gene matches: 2. In germline, CDR1 is SEHNR, CDR2 FQNEAQ (reference sequence). The CDR3 runs 15 residues.

This clone appeared once. The chain uses TRBV5-1 and TRBJ1-2, with a possible D match to TRBD1 (6 bases). Germline assignment: CDR1 SGHRS and CDR2 YFSETQ. Trimming removed 6 bases at V and 7 bases at J, with 19 bases between. This CDR3 has 14 residues. CDR3 bases: TGCGCCAGCAAGGAACAGGGAAGCTCTGGTGGCTACACCTTC. Its protein product is CASKEQGSSGGYTF.

The chain links TRBV5-1 to TRBJ2-3, with D uncertain. The length of the CDR3 is 14 residues. V was pared by 4 bases and J by 0 bases, with 9 bases between. Germline lookup yields CDR1 SGHRS and CDR2 YFSETQ. CDR3 bases: TGCGCCAGCAGCACCCAACTAAGCACAGATACGCAGTATTTT. Translation: CASSTQLSTDTQYF.

The V and J genes are TRBV25-1 and TRBJ1-1; D not certain. Deletions cut 2 bases from V and 1 base from J, with 8 bases between. Per germline, CDR1 MGHDK and CDR2 SYGVNS. The CDR3 extends over 14 amino acids. The CDR3 bases are TGTGCCAGCAGTGAAAGTGGGCGGAACACTGAAGCTTTCTTT. This encodes CASSESGRNTEAFF.

V usage is TRBV7-9 and J usage is TRBJ2-2; TRBD2 matches at 13 bases. The CDR3 is 17 residues long. Trimming took 4 bases from V and 6 from J; bases not matched to a gene: 8. CDR1 is SEHNR and CDR2 is FQNEAQ in the germline V gene (reference sequence). The CDR3, as DNA: TGTGCCAGCAGCTCCCAACTAGCGGGAGGGCCTTCCGGGGAGCTGTTTTTT. Its protein is CASSSQLAGGPSGELFF.

This clone was picked up a small number of times. The gene calls are TRBV30 and TRBJ2-7, with 7 positions matching TRBD2. Germline V gives CDR1 GTSNPN, CDR2 SVGIG (reference sequence). J gave up 0 bases and V 2 bases, and 4 bases lay outside the gene matches. CDR3 length equals 14 residues. DNA for the CDR3: TGTGCCTGGAGTACGGGAGGAAGCTCCTACGAGCAGTACTTC. This sequence encodes CAWSTGGSSYEQYF.

The chain recombines TRBV10-2 with TRBJ2-1; the match to TRBD2 covers 10 bases. The CDR3 is 13 amino acids. V was pared by 6 bases and J by 8 bases, with 4 bases of the junction left unmatched. Per the germline V gene, CDR1 is WSHSY and CDR2 is SAAADI. CDR3 DNA: TGCGCCAGCAGGGCTAGCGGGAGCCATGAGCAGTTCTTC. It specifies CASRASGSHEQFF.

V gene TRBV7-8 combines with J gene TRBJ2-2; no clear D. The CDR3 totals 12 residues. V gave up 7 bases and J gave up 5 bases, with 8 bases separating them. CDR1 is SGHVS, CDR2 FQNEAQ, per germline. The DNA for the CDR3 is TGTGCCAGCAATTCCAGGACCGGGGAGCTGTTTTTT. Amino acids: CASNSRTGELFF.

This clone appeared a few times. This rearrangement joins TRBV27 to TRBJ1-2; TRBD1 agrees at 11 bases. Unmatched junction bases numbered 3, after V lost 3 bases and J lost 6 bases. This CDR3 is 14 amino acids long. Looked up from germline, CDR1 is MNHEY and CDR2 is SMNVEV (reference sequence). DNA for the CDR3: TGTGCCAGCAGTTTCAGGACAGGGGGCAATGGCTACACCTTC. This sequence encodes CASSFRTGGNGYTF.

This chain connects TRBV28 to TRBJ1-1, with D maybe TRBD1 (6 bases). Trimming shortened V by 10 bases and J by 1 base, and 16 bases separated the two germline ends. The germline V gene has CDR1 MDHEN and CDR2 SYDVKM. The CDR3 runs to 14 residues. The CDR3 is CATQRGGANTEAFF. CDR3 in DNA: TGTGCCACGCAGCGGGGGGGGGCGAACACTGAAGCTTTCTTT.

The chain joins TRBV18 to TRBJ2-1; TRBD2 agrees at 12 bases. Germline V lookup: CDR1 KGHSH, CDR2 LQKENI. Germline trimming cut 3 bases from V and 6 bases from J; bases unmatched to any gene: 3. This CDR3 comprises 15 residues. The CDR3, as DNA: TGTGCCAGCTCACCCTGGACTAGCGGGATCAATGAGCAGTTCTTC. Translating it yields CASSPWTSGINEQFF.

This sequence joins TRBV18 and TRBJ1-1; 10 nucleotides agree with TRBD1. The germline V gene encodes CDR1 KGHSH and CDR2 LQKENI. There are 13 residues in the CDR3. V lost 4 bases, J lost 8 bases, and 4 bases stayed unmatched. The CDR3 spells CASSLDRGQEAFF. The CDR3 DNA reads as TGTGCCAGCTCACTAGACAGGGGGCAGGAAGCTTTCTTT.

This rearrangement joins TRBV5-5 to TRBJ2-3, with 10 bases matching TRBD2. The CDR3 is 18 amino acids. The V segment lost 5 bases and the J segment 2 bases; nucleotides outside the gene matches: 14. Germline values: CDR1 SGHKS, CDR2 YYEKEE (reference sequence). Here the CDR3 reads CASREVFPGLANTDTQYF. CDR3 coding DNA: TGTGCCAGCAGGGAGGTTTTTCCGGGACTAGCGAACACAGATACGCAGTATTTT. The complete variable domain, with remaining parts taken from reference TRBV5-5 and TRBJ2-3, reads DAGVTQSPTHLIKTRGQQVTLRCSPISGHKSVSWYQQVLGQGPQFIFQYYEKEERGRGNFPDRFSARQFPNYSSELNVNALLLGDSALYLCASREVFPGLANTDTQYFGPGTRLTVL.

The chain has TRBV20-1 and TRBJ2-5; D may be TRBD1 (6 bases). Germline V gene lookup returns CDR1 DFQATT and CDR2 SNEGSKA (reference sequence). CDR3 size: 11 residues. CDR3 bases: TGCAGCGGCAGGGGTCAAGAGACCCAGTACTTC. This gives the protein CSGRGQETQYF.

V is TRBV4-1 and J is TRBJ2-7, with a weak D call TRBD2 (5 bases). V lost 2 bases and J 4 bases, leaving 15 bases between the germline ends. The CDR3 is 15 amino acids. Germline V gene lookup returns CDR1 MGHRA and CDR2 YSYEKL. The CDR3 sequence: CASSQLLSGEYEQYF. Written as DNA, the CDR3 is TGCGCCAGCAGCCAACTACTCAGCGGAGAATACGAGCAGTACTTC.

The chain combines TRBV5-4 with TRBJ2-7, with 12 positions matching TRBD2. This CDR3 spans 17 amino acids. Germline loops: CDR1 SGHNT, CDR2 YYREEE (reference sequence). V shed 4 bases, J shed 2 bases, and the junction held 10 bases outside the gene matches. The CDR3 bases are TGTGCCAGCAGCCGAACAACGACTAGCGGGAGCCCCTACGAGCAGTACTTC. Residues: CASSRTTTSGSPYEQYF.

The rearrangement links TRBV11-2 to TRBJ2-7; weak D call: TRBD1 (5 bases). Germline lookup yields CDR1 SGHAT and CDR2 FQNNGV. The CDR3 has 14 amino acids. The V end was cut by 5 bases, the J end by 3 bases, with 14 bases between. CDR3 sequence (DNA): TGTGCCAGCAGCGACAGCCTCTTGAGCTACGAGCAGTACTTC. Translating it yields CASSDSLLSYEQYF.

The chain is built from TRBV7-9 and TRBJ1-1; 9 positions agree with TRBD1. The CDR3 covers 15 residues. Per germline, CDR1 SEHNR and CDR2 FQNEAQ (reference sequence). Trimming removed 5 bases from V and 4 bases from J; junction bases left unmatched: 8. CDR3 amino acids: CASSIWTGDSTEAFF. Written as DNA, the CDR3 is TGTGCCAGCAGCATATGGACAGGGGATAGCACTGAAGCTTTCTTT.

This chain connects TRBV10-2 to TRBJ2-3; 8 bases fit TRBD1. V lost 5 bases, J lost 0 bases, and 4 bases stayed unmatched. In germline, CDR1 is WSHSY, CDR2 SAAADI. This CDR3 is 15 amino acids long. This chain's CDR3 is CASSNRDRSTDTQYF. CDR3 nucleotides: TGCGCCAGCAGTAACCGGGACAGGAGCACAGATACGCAGTATTTT.

The sample holds one count of this clone. The chain recombines TRBV28 with TRBJ2-1, with D possibly being TRBD2 (6 bases). Germline-derived CDR1 and CDR2 are MDHEN and SYDVKM. The CDR3 extends over 13 amino acids. V was trimmed by 2 bases and J by 7 bases, leaving 9 bases between them. CDR3 DNA: TGTGCCAGCAGTTTACCCGGGAGAAATGAGCAGTTCTTC. Protein sequence: CASSLPGRNEQFF.

This clone was recorded a few times. This chain joins TRBV7-8 and TRBJ1-5; 7 bases are a match to TRBD1. This CDR3 has 15 amino acids. Germline CDR1 SGHVS, CDR2 FQNEAQ. The trim removed 5 bases at V and 4 bases at J, leaving 8 bases unmatched. In DNA, the CDR3 is TGTGCCAGCAGCGCCCGACAGGGTCTGAATCAGCCCCAGCATTTT. Its translation is CASSARQGLNQPQHF.